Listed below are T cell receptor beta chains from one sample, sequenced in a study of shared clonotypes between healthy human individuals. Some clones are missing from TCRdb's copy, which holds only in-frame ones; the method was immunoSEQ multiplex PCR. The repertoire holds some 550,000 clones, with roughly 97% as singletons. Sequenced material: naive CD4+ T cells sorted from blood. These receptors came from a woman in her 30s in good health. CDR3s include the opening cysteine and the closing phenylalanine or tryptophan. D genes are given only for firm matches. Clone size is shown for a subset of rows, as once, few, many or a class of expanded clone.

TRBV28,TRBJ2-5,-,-,TGTGCCAGCAGTTTGCCTATCGACACCCAAGAGACCCAGTACTTC,CASSLPIDTQETQYF
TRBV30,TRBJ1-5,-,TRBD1,TGTGCCTGGAGTCTTGGGACAGGACAGCCCCAGCATTTT,CAWSLGTGQPQHF
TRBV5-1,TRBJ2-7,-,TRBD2,TGCGCCAGCAGCTTGGGACTAGCGGGAGTCGAGGAGCAGTACTTC,CASSLGLAGVEEQYF
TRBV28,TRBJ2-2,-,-,TGTGCCAGCAGATTGGGACCGCGGGGCACCGGGGAGCTGTTTTTT,CASRLGPRGTGELFF
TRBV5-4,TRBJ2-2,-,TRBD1,TGTGCCAGCAGTATGACAGGGGGGAACACCGGGGAGCTGTTTTTT,CASSMTGGNTGELFF
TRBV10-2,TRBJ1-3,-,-,TGCGCCAGCAGTGAGAACGTCCTCTCTGGAAACACCATATATTTT,CASSENVLSGNTIYF
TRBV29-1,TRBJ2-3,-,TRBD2,TGCAGCGTTGACGGCTCTGCGGGAGGTGCAGATACGCAGTATTTT,CSVDGSAGGADTQYF
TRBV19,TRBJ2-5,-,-,TGTGCCAGTTCTCGGACGATTGGTCCCGCGGAGACCCAGTACTTC,CASSRTIGPAETQYF
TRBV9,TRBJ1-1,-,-,TGTGCCAGCAGCGTCGATCAGGGGTCTGAAGCTTTCTTT,CASSVDQGSEAFF
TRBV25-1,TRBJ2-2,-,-,TGTGCCAGCCGCCACGACCGGGGGCGATTCAGCGGGGAGCTGTTTTTT,CASRHDRGRFSGELFF
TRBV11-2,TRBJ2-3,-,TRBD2,TGTGCCAGCAGCTTATACGGGAGGGATACGCAGTATTTT,CASSLYGRDTQYF
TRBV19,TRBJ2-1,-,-,TGTGCCAGTAGTATCAGGCGGACTACTTACAATGAGCAGTTCTTC,CASSIRRTTYNEQFF
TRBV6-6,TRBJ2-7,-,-,TGTGCCAGCAGTTACTACTACAGGAGCTCCTACGAGCAGTACTTC,CASSYYYRSSYEQYF
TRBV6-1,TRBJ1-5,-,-,TGTGCCAGCAACCTGGACAGAAATCAGCCCCAGCATTTT,CASNLDRNQPQHF
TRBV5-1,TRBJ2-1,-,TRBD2,TGCGCCAGCAGCAGATTGACTAGCGGTCTTTACAATGAGCAGTTCTTC,CASSRLTSGLYNEQFF
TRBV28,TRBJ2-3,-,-,TGTGCCAGCACCCGAAGGGGCACAGATACGCAGTATTTT,CASTRRGTDTQYF
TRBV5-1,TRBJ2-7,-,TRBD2,TGCGCCAGCAGCTTGGCGGCGGGGGAATACGAGCAGTACTTC,CASSLAAGEYEQYF
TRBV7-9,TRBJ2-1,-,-,TGTGCCAGCAGCTTTCGCCAGGGGGGCGATGAGCAGTTCTTC,CASSFRQGGDEQFF
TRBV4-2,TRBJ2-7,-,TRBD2,TGTGCCAGCAGCCAAGAAAGGACTAGCAGGGACGAGCAGTACTTC,CASSQERTSRDEQYF
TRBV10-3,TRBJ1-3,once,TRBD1,TGTGCCATCAAGGACAGGGGTGGAAACACCATATATTTT,CAIKDRGGNTIYF
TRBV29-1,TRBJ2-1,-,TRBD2,TGCAGCGTAAGGGGACTAGCGGGAGACCATGAGCAGTTCTTC,CSVRGLAGDHEQFF
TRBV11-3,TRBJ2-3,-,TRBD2,TGTGCCAGCAGCTTGGGGCTAGCGGGGAACACAGATACGCAGTATTTT,CASSLGLAGNTDTQYF
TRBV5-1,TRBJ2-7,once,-,TGCGCCAGCAGCTTGGGAACCAGGGTTGAAGACGAGCAGTACTTC,CASSLGTRVEDEQYF
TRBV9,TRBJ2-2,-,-,TGTGCCAGCAGCGTAGGGTTTAGGACAGGGAGGGGGCCCGTCGGGGAGCTGTTTTTT,CASSVGFRTGRGPVGELFF
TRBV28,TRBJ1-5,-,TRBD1,TGTGCCAGCAGGGGACAGGGGATGAGGGGAGAGAATCAGCCCCAGCATTTT,CASRGQGMRGENQPQHF
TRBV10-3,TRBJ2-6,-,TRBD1,TGTGCCAGCCAAGACCCCTCCAAGGGGGCAGCGGCCAACGTCCTGACTTTC,CASQDPSKGAAANVLTF
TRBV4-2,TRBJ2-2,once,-,TGTGCCAGCAGCCAAGATGTGGGAGTGGACACCGGGGAGCTGTTTTTT,CASSQDVGVDTGELFF
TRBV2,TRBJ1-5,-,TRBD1,TGTGCCAGCAGTGGACAGGGTCAGCCCCAGCATTTT,CASSGQGQPQHF
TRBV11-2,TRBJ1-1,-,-,TGTGCCAGCAGCCCGCGGGCTGGGAACACTGAAGCTTTCTTT,CASSPRAGNTEAFF
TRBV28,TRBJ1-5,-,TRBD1,TGTGCCAGCAGTCTAGGGGACAGGGAATATCAGCCCCAGCATTTT,CASSLGDREYQPQHF
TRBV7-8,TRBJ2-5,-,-,TGTGCCAGCAGCTTAGAGGGAACTAGGGGTGAGCAGTACTTC,CASSLEGTRGEQYF
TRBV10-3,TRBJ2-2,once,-,TGTGCCATCAGTGAGCACCAGACTAGTTATACCGGGGAGCTGTTTTTT,CAISEHQTSYTGELFF
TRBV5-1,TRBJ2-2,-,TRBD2,TGCGCCAGCAGCTTGGTGGTTGCGGGAGACACCGGGGAGCTGTTTTTT,CASSLVVAGDTGELFF
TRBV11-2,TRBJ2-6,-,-,TGTGCCAGCAGCTTTGGTTCCGGGGCCAACGTCCTGACTTTC,CASSFGSGANVLTF
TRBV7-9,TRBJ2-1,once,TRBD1,TGTGCCAGCAGCACCCCAGGGGGGGACAGGGGGCGCGATGAGCAGTTCTTC,CASSTPGGDRGRDEQFF
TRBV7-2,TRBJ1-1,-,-,TGTGCCAGCAGCTCCCAGGGTGACCACACTGAAGCTTTCTTT,CASSSQGDHTEAFF
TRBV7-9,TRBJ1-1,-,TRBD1,TGTGCCAGCAGCGGACGGACAGGGGTATTTTTCGACACTGAAGCTTTCTTT,CASSGRTGVFFDTEAFF
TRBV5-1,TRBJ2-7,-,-,TGCGCCAGCAGCATTCAGCCGGACGTAAACTACGAGCAGTACTTC,CASSIQPDVNYEQYF
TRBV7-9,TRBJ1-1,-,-,TGTGCCAGCAGTGAAACCGGGGTTGAAGCTTTCTTT,CASSETGVEAFF
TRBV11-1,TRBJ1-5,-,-,TGTGCCAGCAGCTTGCCCGCCCAGGGTCTTCAGCCCCAGCATTTT,CASSLPAQGLQPQHF
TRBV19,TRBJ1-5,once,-,TGTGCCAGTAGTATAGATACAGTAATCAGGCAGCCCCAGCATTTT,CASSIDTVIRQPQHF
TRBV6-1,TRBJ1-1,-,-,TGTGCCAGCAGTGAAGCCGATCTGACGGGGAACACTGAAGCTTTCTTT,CASSEADLTGNTEAFF
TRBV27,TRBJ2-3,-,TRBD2,TGTGCCAGCTGGGGGGGGTGGTTTGATACGCAGTATTTT,CASWGGWFDTQYF
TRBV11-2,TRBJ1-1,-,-,TGTGCCAGCAGCTCATCTGTTACGAACACTGAAGCTTTCTTT,CASSSSVTNTEAFF
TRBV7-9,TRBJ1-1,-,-,TGTGCCAGCAGCTTAGCCCAGGGCCGCAACACTGAAGCTTTCTTT,CASSLAQGRNTEAFF
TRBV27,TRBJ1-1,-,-,TGTGCCAGCAGTTCCATTAGGGAATCGCTAGACCGAAAGAACACTGAAGCTTTCTTT,CASSSIRESLDRKNTEAFF
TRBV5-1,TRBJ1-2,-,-,TGCGCCAGCAGCTTGGACAGCTACTATGGCTACACCTTC,CASSLDSYYGYTF
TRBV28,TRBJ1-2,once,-,TGTGCCAGCGAAACCTGGGGGGGGCGCGAGGGCTATGGCTACACCTTC,CASETWGGREGYGYTF
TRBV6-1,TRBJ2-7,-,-,TGTGCCAGCAGTTTACCTCCGGGCTCGCGGGTAGAGCAGTACTTC,CASSLPPGSRVEQYF
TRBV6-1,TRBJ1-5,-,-,TGTGCCAGCAGCCGAGGGAATCAGCCCCAGCATTTT,CASSRGNQPQHF